This T cell receptor beta chain comes out of a study of glioma-infiltrating T cells after dendritic cell vaccination. Study-wide background: Patients received autologous tumor lysate-pulsed dendritic cell vaccination between about 2002 and 2013. Three intradermal dendritic cell vaccine injections were given every two weeks.

In regard to this clone: What it binds is unknown.

Primers: 60 V beta forward and 13 J beta reverse. Libraries were prepared by immunoSEQ multiplex PCR; TCRdb keeps only in-frame clonotypes and omits some of them. The table lists about 63,000 clones, over 65% of them singletons. The CDR3 is 15 amino acids. J lost 3 bases, V lost 9 bases, and 11 bases had no gene match. CDR1 is MNHEY and CDR2 is SVGAGI in the germline V gene. General study findings and limits: Only a small number of patients had complete blood and tumor samples.

Time point reported: after dendritic cell vaccination, including at tumor progression/relapse. The specimen was blood, collected after dendritic cell vaccination. This TCR derives from a human donor with glioblastoma. The rearrangement joins TRBV6-5 to TRBJ2-3; 8 bases fit TRBD1. In DNA form, the CDR3 reads TGTGCCAGTACGTTGTGGCAGGGGGCTACAGATACGCAGTATTTT. It yields the protein CASTLWQGATDTQYF.